The rows below give T cell receptor beta chains drawn from one sample of a study of blood T cell repertoires in COVID-19. Measured with immunoSEQ multiplex PCR; TCRdb has only the in-frame clones, and not every one. Of 200,000 to 250,000 clones listed, roughly 87% are singletons. What was sequenced was peripheral blood. The receptors stem from a man aged 18-30 years with active or convalescent COVID-19. Both conserved end residues are part of each CDR3. The order of the fields is clone size, J gene, D gene, V gene, CDR3 DNA, CDR3 protein. The D gene is left open where the match is weak. Clone size appears in some rows only: once, few, many, or a class for an expanded clone.

size: NA; J: TRBJ2-5; D: NA; V: TRBV28; DNA: TGTGCCAGCAGAGCAACGACAGGACGCGGAGAGACCCAGTACTTC; CDR3: CASRATTGRGETQYF
size: NA; J: TRBJ1-1; D: NA; V: TRBV4-1; DNA: TGCGCCAGCAGCCAAGATATCGCGGGCGATGGAGGTTTCTTT; CDR3: CASSQDIAGDGGFF
size: NA; J: TRBJ2-7; D: TRBD1; V: TRBV10-3; DNA: TGTGCCATCAGAAAGACAGGGGGCCCCCACGAGCAGTACTTC; CDR3: CAIRKTGGPHEQYF
size: NA; J: TRBJ2-1; D: NA; V: TRBV7-2; DNA: TGTGCCAGCAGCTTCGAGCCTAGCAATGAGCAGTTCTTC; CDR3: CASSFEPSNEQFF
size: NA; J: TRBJ1-4; D: TRBD1; V: TRBV7-2; DNA: TGTGCCAGCAGCCAGGACAGGGGAAATGAAAAACTGTTTTTT; CDR3: CASSQDRGNEKLFF
size: once; J: TRBJ2-2; D: TRBD2; V: TRBV4-1; DNA: TGCGCCAGCAGCCAAGCGGGTAGCGGGGCGGGCGGGGAGCTGTTTTTT; CDR3: CASSQAGSGAGGELFF
size: NA; J: TRBJ2-1; D: NA; V: TRBV12-5; DNA: TGTGCTAGTGGGCCCAGGGCCCTGAGCTCCTACAATGAGCAGTTCTTC; CDR3: CASGPRALSSYNEQFF
size: NA; J: TRBJ1-6; D: NA; V: TRBV7-9; DNA: TGTGCCAGCAGCTTATACTCGGGGGATAATTCACCCCTCCACTTT; CDR3: CASSLYSGDNSPLHF
size: NA; J: TRBJ1-2; D: NA; V: TRBV5-1; DNA: TGCGCCAGCAGCTTGGGCGACCCAGACTCTGGCTACACCTTC; CDR3: CASSLGDPDSGYTF
size: NA; J: TRBJ2-3; D: NA; V: TRBV6-5; DNA: TGTGCCAGCAGTTCCACAGGCAGGAATACGCAGTATTTT; CDR3: CASSSTGRNTQYF